The 21 T cell receptor beta chains in this list originate from one sample, sequenced in a study of cytotoxic CD8 clonotypes in ibrutinib-treated CLL. Data came from immunoSEQ multiplex PCR; TCRdb stores just in-frame clones and leaves some out. The sample gives 120,000 to 150,000 clones, 75% to 95% of which show up once; about 10% is in the top ten. This material consisted of PBMCs, taken after 12 months of ibrutinib treatment. These receptors all stem from a human donor with chronic lymphocytic leukemia.

The chain couples TRBV6-1 to TRBJ2-7, with D perhaps matching TRBD2 (6 bases). The CDR3 extends over 13 amino acids. Trimming cost V 8 bases and J 1 base, with 12 bases left between them. The germline gives CDR1 MNHNS, CDR2 SASEGT. The CDR3 spells CASLPGDSYEQYF. The CDR3 DNA sequence: TGTGCCAGCCTACCGGGAGATTCCTACGAGCAGTACTTC.

The genes are TRBV5-4 and TRBJ2-7, with 7 nucleotides matching TRBD1. J was trimmed by 3 bases and V by 3 bases; bases with no gene match: 9. The CDR3 is 15 amino acids. CDR1 and CDR2 from the germline V gene are SGHNT and YYREEE (reference sequence). The CDR3 nucleotides are TGTGCCAGCAGCTGGGACAGAAGTCTATTCTACGAGCAGTACTTC. Translating gives CASSWDRSLFYEQYF.

This clone showed up just once. The rearrangement uses TRBV7-8 and TRBJ2-2; D remains unclear. The germline V and J ends were trimmed by 5 bases and 6 bases, with 13 bases remaining between them. CDR3 length: 14 residues. CDR1 is SGHVS and CDR2 is FQNEAQ in the germline V gene. CDR3 region: CASSLMVVSGELFF. CDR3 DNA: TGTGCCAGCAGCCTGATGGTAGTATCCGGGGAGCTGTTTTTT.

The chain carries TRBV7-2 and TRBJ1-1; 7 positions match TRBD1. The CDR3 totals 16 residues. Looked up from germline, CDR1 is SGHTA and CDR2 is FQGNSA. V was clipped by 2 bases and J by 1 base; unmatched bases: 7. In nucleotides, the CDR3 is TGTGCCAGCAGCTTACACAGGGGTGGGACGAACACTGAAGCTTTCTTT. Its protein product is CASSLHRGGTNTEAFF.

V and J are TRBV18 and TRBJ1-1; D possibly corresponds to TRBD1 (5 bases). The CDR3 is made up of 15 amino acids. V lost 6 bases and J 1 base, leaving 15 bases between the germline ends. CDR1 is KGHSH, CDR2 LQKENI, per germline. The CDR3 reads CASSTLVGTNTEAFF. The CDR3 nucleotides read TGTGCCAGCTCTACCCTGGTCGGGACGAACACTGAAGCTTTCTTT.

The V and J genes are TRBV6-5 and TRBJ1-1; tentatively, D is TRBD1 (5 bases). The length of the CDR3 is 13 residues. The V end was cut by 7 bases, the J end by 3 bases, with 12 bases between. Germline CDR1 reads MNHEY; CDR2 reads SVGAGI. The CDR3 sequence: CASTRDVDTEAFF. The CDR3 bases are TGTGCCAGCACCCGGGACGTGGACACTGAAGCTTTCTTT.

The rearrangement uses TRBV7-8 and TRBJ2-1; 9 nucleotides match TRBD2. Germline assignment: CDR1 SGHVS and CDR2 FQNEAQ. The CDR3 contains 16 residues. V was pared by 5 bases and J by 2 bases, with 7 bases of the junction left unmatched. For the CDR3, the DNA is TGTGCCAGCAGCCGTAGCGGGAGAGGGACCTACAATGAGCAGTTCTTC. It is translated as CASSRSGRGTYNEQFF.

This chain links TRBV19 with TRBJ1-5; TRBD1 aligns across 8 bases. Looked up from germline, CDR1 is LNHDA and CDR2 is SQIVND (reference sequence). Unmatched junction bases numbered 2, after V lost 3 bases and J lost 4 bases. The CDR3 length is 14 residues. CDR3 DNA sequence: TGTGCCAGTAGTATCAGGACAGGGAATCAGCCCCAGCATTTT. Residues: CASSIRTGNQPQHF.

This clone came up once. The rearrangement links TRBV2 to TRBJ1-5, with a possible D match to TRBD1 (5 bases). CDR3 length: 13 amino acids. Trimming cost V 11 bases and J 5 bases, with 16 bases left between them. Germline V gives CDR1 SNHLY, CDR2 FYNNEI. The CDR3 here is CAGGTGLDQPQHF. CDR3 sequence (DNA): TGTGCCGGAGGGACGGGACTAGATCAGCCCCAGCATTTT.

This clone was counted once. The rearrangement links TRBV4-3 to TRBJ2-3; D perhaps matches TRBD1 (5 bases). V was pared by 0 bases and J by 2 bases, with 21 bases between. Per germline, CDR1 LGHNA and CDR2 YSLEER. The length of the CDR3 is 19 residues. The CDR3 nucleotides are TGCGCCAGCAGCCAAGAAATAGCTTACGCGACAGCTTCCACAGATACGCAGTATTTT. Translating it yields CASSQEIAYATASTDTQYF.

The chain recombines TRBV18 with TRBJ2-1; TRBD1 or TRBD2 may be the D gene (7 bases each). CDR1 is KGHSH, CDR2 LQKENI, per germline. The V and J ends lost 3 bases and 4 bases respectively, with 16 bases between them. This CDR3 has 16 amino acids. The DNA of the CDR3 is TGTGCCAGCTCACCCCATCAGGGGGGGTGGTACAATGAGCAGTTCTTC. Translating gives CASSPHQGGWYNEQFF. Together with reference TRBV18 and TRBJ2-1, the CDR3 gives the full variable domain: NAGVMQNPRHLVRRRGQEARLRCSPMKGHSHVYWYRQLPEEGLKFMVYLQKENIIDESGMPKERFSAEFPKEGPSILRIQQVVRGDSAAYFCASSPHQGGWYNEQFFGPGTRLTVL.

This rearrangement joins TRBV6-5 to TRBJ2-7; TRBD1 matches at 11 bases. Germline V CDR1 and CDR2: MNHEY, SVGAGI. The trim removed 5 bases at V and 7 bases at J, leaving 10 bases unmatched. The CDR3 has 15 residues. The CDR3 loop is CASSTGTGGRREQYF. The CDR3 DNA reads TGTGCCAGCAGTACCGGGACAGGGGGACGAAGGGAGCAGTACTTC.

The chain combines TRBV10-1 with TRBJ2-3; 12 nucleotides match TRBD2. The germline gives CDR1 WNHNN, CDR2 SYGVQD (reference sequence). V shed 10 bases, J shed 6 bases, and the junction held 5 bases outside the gene matches. The CDR3 is 13 amino acids. CDR3 amino acids: CAKTSGRSDTQYF. The CDR3 DNA reads TGCGCCAAGACTAGCGGGAGATCGGATACGCAGTATTTT.

The J gene is TRBJ2-7, the V gene TRBV7-2; D perhaps matches TRBD2 (5 bases). V lost 2 bases and J 4 bases, leaving 18 bases between the germline ends. CDR3 length: 16 residues. CDR1 and CDR2 from the germline V gene are SGHTA and FQGNSA. The CDR3 sequence: CASSLQLKVREYEQYF. CDR3 in DNA: TGTGCCAGCAGCTTACAGTTAAAAGTTAGGGAGTACGAGCAGTACTTC.

This clone was picked up one time. The chain is built from TRBV18 and TRBJ2-7; possible D gene TRBD2, 5 bases. Germline V gene data show CDR1 as KGHSH and CDR2 as LQKENI. With 6 bases removed from V and 3 bases from J, the gap between germline ends came to 18 bases. The CDR3 runs 15 residues. The CDR3 protein is CASSQPPVGGYEQYF. CDR3 sequence (DNA): TGTGCCAGCTCTCAACCCCCCGTCGGAGGCTACGAGCAGTACTTC.

The V gene is TRBV9, the J gene TRBJ2-5, with 8 bases identical to TRBD2. The CDR3 loop spans 13 amino acids. CDR1 is SGDLS and CDR2 is YYNGEE in the germline V gene. The junction had 6 bases not matched to a gene; V was cut back by 6 bases and J by 5 bases. The CDR3 loop is CASTSGGAETQYF. DNA of the CDR3: TGTGCCAGCACTTCGGGGGGGGCCGAGACCCAGTACTTC.

The CDR3 is CASSLWAGTYEQYF. CDR3 sequence (DNA): TGTGCCAGCAGCTTATGGGCCGGAACCTACGAGCAGTACTTC. J is TRBJ2-7 and V is TRBV11-2; D ambiguous. The CDR3 spans 14 residues. V was shortened by 2 bases and J by 2 bases, with 10 bases between the two germline ends. Germline CDR1 and CDR2: SGHAT and FQNNGV. Combining the CDR3 with reference TRBV11-2 and TRBJ2-7 gives the whole variable domain EAGVAQSPRYKIIEKRQSVAFWCNPISGHATLYWYQQILGQGPKLLIQFQNNGVVDDSQLPKDRFSAERLKGVDSTLKIQPAKLEDSAVYLCASSLWAGTYEQYFGPGTRLTVT.

The rearrangement links TRBV10-1 to TRBJ2-1; D not certain. V lost 5 bases and J lost 5, with 7 bases in between. Germline CDR1 and CDR2: WNHNN and SYGVQD (reference sequence). This CDR3 is 12 amino acids long. Here the CDR3 reads CASSITNNEQFF. CDR3 nucleotide sequence: TGCGCCAGCAGTATAACTAACAATGAGCAGTTCTTC.

The rearrangement links TRBV2 to TRBJ2-1, with D unresolved. The CDR3 has 10 residues. Germline CDR1 SNHLY, CDR2 FYNNEI. V dropped 7 bases and J dropped 10 bases, with 8 bases sitting between them. CDR3 DNA: TGTGCCAGCAATGGGAAGGAGCAGTTCTTC. It specifies CASNGKEQFF.

V and J are TRBV14 and TRBJ2-6; D unclear. This CDR3 is 16 amino acids long. Trimming shortened V by 4 bases and J by 0 bases, and 10 bases separated the two germline ends. Germline V lookup: CDR1 SGHDN, CDR2 FVKESK. CDR3 bases: TGTGCCAGCAGCCCCTACATCGACTCTGGGGCCAACGTCCTGACTTTC. Protein: CASSPYIDSGANVLTF.

This chain connects TRBV20-1 to TRBJ1-1; D unresolved. CDR3 length equals 11 residues. Deletions cut 6 bases from V and 0 bases from J, with 5 bases between. The germline CDR1 and CDR2 sequences are DFQATT and SNEGSKA (reference sequence). CDR3 loop: CSALMNTEAFF. DNA for the CDR3: TGCAGTGCGCTTATGAACACTGAAGCTTTCTTT.